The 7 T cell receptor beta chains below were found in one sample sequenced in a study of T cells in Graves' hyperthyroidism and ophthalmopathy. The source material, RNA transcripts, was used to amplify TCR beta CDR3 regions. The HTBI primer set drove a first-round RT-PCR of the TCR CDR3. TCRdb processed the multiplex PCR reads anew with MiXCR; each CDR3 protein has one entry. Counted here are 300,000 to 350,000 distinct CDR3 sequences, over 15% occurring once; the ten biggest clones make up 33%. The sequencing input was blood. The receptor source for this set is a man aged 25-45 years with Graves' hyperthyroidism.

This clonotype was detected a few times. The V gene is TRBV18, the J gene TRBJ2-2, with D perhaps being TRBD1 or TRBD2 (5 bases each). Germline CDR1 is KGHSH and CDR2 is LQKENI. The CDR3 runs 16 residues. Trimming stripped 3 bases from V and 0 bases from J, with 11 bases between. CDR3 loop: CASSPFGGSNTGELFF. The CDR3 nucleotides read TGTGCCAGCTCACCCTTTGGGGGTTCGAACACCGGGGAGCTGTTTTTT.

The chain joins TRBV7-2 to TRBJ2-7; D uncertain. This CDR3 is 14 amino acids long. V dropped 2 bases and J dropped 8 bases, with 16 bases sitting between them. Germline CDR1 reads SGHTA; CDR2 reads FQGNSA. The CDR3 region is CASSLPPSGLQQYF. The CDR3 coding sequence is TGTGCCAGCAGCTTACCCCCTTCGGGCCTCCAGCAGTACTTC. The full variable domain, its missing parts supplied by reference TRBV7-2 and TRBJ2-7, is GAGVSQSPSNKVTEKGKDVELRCDPISGHTALYWYRQSLGQGLEFLIYFQGNSAPDKSGLPSDRFSAERTGGSVSTLTIQRTQQEDSAVYLCASSLPPSGLQQYFGPGTRLTVT.

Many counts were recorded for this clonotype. The chain's CDR3 is CASSLGGAETQYF. DNA of the CDR3: TGCGCCAGCAGCTTGGGAGGGGCTGAGACCCAGTACTTC. The rearrangement uses TRBV5-1 and TRBJ2-5; D could derive from TRBD1 or TRBD2 (5 bases each). The V gene lost 0 bases and the J gene lost 5 bases, with 8 bases spanning the gap. This CDR3 is built from 13 residues. Germline CDR1 reads SGHRS; CDR2 reads YFSETQ.

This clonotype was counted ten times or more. This CDR3 is CASIPTSGRGSGNEQFF. The CDR3 DNA sequence: TGTGCCAGCATCCCGACTAGCGGGAGAGGGTCGGGCAATGAGCAGTTCTTC. The chain couples TRBV12-3 or TRBV12-4 to TRBJ2-1, with 12 bases that match TRBD2. The V and J ends lost 7 bases and 6 bases, in that order; junction bases with no gene match: 13. The CDR3 has 17 amino acids.

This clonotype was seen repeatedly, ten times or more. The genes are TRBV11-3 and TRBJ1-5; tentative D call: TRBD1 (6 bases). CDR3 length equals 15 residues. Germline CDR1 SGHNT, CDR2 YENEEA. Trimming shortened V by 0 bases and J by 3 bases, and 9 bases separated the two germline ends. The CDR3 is CASSLERGHNQPQHF. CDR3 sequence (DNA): TGTGCCAGCAGCTTAGAACGGGGGCACAATCAGCCCCAGCATTTT. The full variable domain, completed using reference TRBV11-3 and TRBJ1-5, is EAGVVQSPRYKIIEKKQPVAFWCNPISGHNTLYWYLQNLGQGPELLIRYENEEAVDDSQLPKDRFSAERLKGVDSTLKIQPAELGDSAVYLCASSLERGHNQPQHFGDGTRLSIL.

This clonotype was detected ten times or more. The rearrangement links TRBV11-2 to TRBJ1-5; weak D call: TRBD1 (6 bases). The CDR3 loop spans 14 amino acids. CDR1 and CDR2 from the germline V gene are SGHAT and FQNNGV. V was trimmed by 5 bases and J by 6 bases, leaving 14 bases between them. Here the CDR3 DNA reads TGTGCCAGCAGCCCGGCTCAGGGGAGTCAGCCCCAGCATTTT. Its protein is CASSPAQGSQPQHF.

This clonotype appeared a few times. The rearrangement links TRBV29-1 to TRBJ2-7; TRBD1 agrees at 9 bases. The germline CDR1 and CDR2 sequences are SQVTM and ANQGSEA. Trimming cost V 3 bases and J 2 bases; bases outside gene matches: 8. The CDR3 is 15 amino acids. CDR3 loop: CSVDFGQGSTYEQYF. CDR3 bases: TGCAGCGTTGACTTTGGACAGGGGTCTACCTACGAGCAGTACTTC.